This T cell receptor (beta chain) was recorded in a study of blood T cell repertoires in COVID-19. Whole-study context: Sites across the United States, Italy and Spain contributed samples from acute and convalescent COVID-19. T cells, B-cell-depleted T cells, or PBMCs supplied cDNA or gDNA.

There are 16 residues in the CDR3. The V gene's germline CDR1 is MDHEN and CDR2 SYDVKM. The V end lost 6 bases, the J end lost 5 bases, and 23 bases lay between the germline ends. The authors' processing: Counts of nucleated cells, estimated from reference gene primer amplification, were obtained. The table came from immunoSEQ multiplex PCR; TCRdb's copy has only in-frame clones and leaves some out. V and J calls plus clone size are reproduced from that table; the DNA served to infer D and trimming. Of more than 400,000 clones listed, 70% to 90% are singletons. The sample consisted of peripheral blood. The sequence came from a human donor in a cohort sampled during active COVID-19. The genes are TRBV28 and TRBJ2-7; a possible D gene is TRBD1 (5 bases). CDR3 loop: CASSPPRGRVRNEQYF. The CDR3, as DNA: TGTGCCAGCAGCCCCCCTCGAGGCAGGGTAAGGAACGAGCAGTACTTC.